This TCR beta chain was captured by sequencing in a study of T cell repertoires in cytomegalovirus infection. Study outcomes and limitations: The study identified carriers of CMV plus the relevant HLA from cumulative public TCR beta family frequency.

V was clipped by 2 bases and J by 10 bases, with 13 bases between them. In germline, CDR1 is SGHRS, CDR2 YFSETQ. This CDR3 has 13 amino acids. This clonotype showed up many times. As yet, its antigen is unknown. A single record per CDR3 protein comes from TCRdb applying MiXCR to the reads. The profile shows around 490,000 distinct CDR3 sequences, around 27% of them singletons. The rearrangement uses TRBV5-1 and TRBJ1-5, with a tentative D call TRBD1 (5 bases). The sequence came from a human donor in good health (CMV status not recorded). Some clones in this sample may be carry-over from other donors' samples. The specimen sequenced was PBMCs. Here the CDR3 DNA reads TGCGCCAGCAGCTTACAAACGGGGCTTCCCCAGCATTTT. Translated, it gives CASSLQTGLPQHF.